Only a few counts were recorded for the clone carrying this T cell receptor beta chain. The target antigen is unknown. These data belong to a study of T-cell reconstitution after alpha-beta-depleted transplantation in children. Whole-study findings and limits: Surviving recipient T cells and thymic progenitors accounted for the high day-60 TCRbeta diversity observed in some patients. There were reportedly several hundred expanded graft clones from which alpha-beta T cells came about two months after transplant. Most T-cell counts and diversity one year after the transplant came from T cells that were newly produced.

Germline-derived CDR1 and CDR2 are SGHTA and FQGNSA. CDR3 length equals 17 residues. The germline V and J ends were trimmed by 2 bases and 0 bases, with 13 bases remaining between them. During its preparation, the TCRbeta library received unique molecular identifiers. A single record per CDR3 protein comes from TCRdb applying MiXCR to the PCR reads. The data show 100,000 or so distinct CDR3 sequences, with 7% to 8% seen just once and 15% to 20% held by the top ten. The chain uses TRBV7-2 and TRBJ1-4, with no clear D. The source is a boy younger than 10 with acute lymphoblastic leukemia, due to receive a stem cell transplant. This material consisted of PBMCs, taken before TCRalphabeta/CD19-depleted stem cell transplant. This CDR3 is CASSLRAQLATNEKLFF. In DNA, the CDR3 is TGTGCCAGCAGCTTACGGGCCCAGCTCGCAACTAATGAAAAACTGTTTTTT.